This T cell receptor beta chain was recovered during a study of identical twins. Unique molecular identifiers were present on the cDNA, which also gained a universal primer site by template switching. One entry per CDR3 protein results from TCRdb running MiXCR on the 5' RACE reads. This sample yields approximately 590,000 distinct CDR3 sequences, of which around a tenth are seen a single time; roughly 3% belongs to the top ten. Study-level findings and limits: Cord blood beta clonotypes present at high abundance carried fewer insertions; no such pattern appeared in memory repertoires. Conclusions relied on cross-sectional statistical analysis, not following the same donors.

The germline CDR1 and CDR2 sequences are DFQATT and SNEGSKA (reference sequence). The CDR3 covers 14 residues. The V gene lost 3 bases and the J gene lost 7 bases, with 17 bases spanning the gap. This clonotype occurred a few times. Its target is not known. This sample was shared with a second study, whose subject was yellow fever vaccine responses in identical twins.

This TCR derives from a woman aged 18 to 35 in good health. The sequencing sample was made of PBMCs. The V gene is TRBV20-1, the J gene TRBJ2-3; D possibly corresponds to TRBD2 (5 bases). In DNA, the CDR3 is TGCAGTGCTAGCCCTATAGTCTCGGGGAATACGCAGTATTTT. Translating gives CSASPIVSGNTQYF.